The rows below give T cell receptor beta chains drawn from one sample of a study of blood T cell repertoires in COVID-19. Method: immunoSEQ multiplex PCR; TCRdb's copy keeps in-frame clones and lacks some. The sample lists over 250,000 clones, 70% to 90% occurring once. Sequenced material: peripheral blood. The origin of the receptors is a woman in her sixties or seventies with acute or convalescent COVID-19. CDR3s include the opening cysteine and the closing phenylalanine or tryptophan. A D gene is named only where the DNA matches it firmly. Part of the rows lack a size; the others show once, few, many or a class for expanded clones.

v_call: TRBV4-1; j_call: TRBJ1-1; clone_size: .; d_call: .; cdr3_aa: CASSQIQGNTEAFF; cdr3_nt: TGCGCCAGCAGCCAAATACAGGGGAACACTGAAGCTTTCTTT
v_call: TRBV2; j_call: TRBJ1-2; clone_size: .; d_call: .; cdr3_aa: CASTLQGPDGYTF; cdr3_nt: TGTGCCAGCACTCTTCAGGGGCCGGATGGCTACACCTTC
v_call: TRBV2; j_call: TRBJ1-5; clone_size: .; d_call: .; cdr3_aa: CASSEGWQGNQPQHF; cdr3_nt: TGTGCCAGCAGTGAGGGGTGGCAGGGGAATCAGCCCCAGCATTTT
v_call: TRBV2; j_call: TRBJ2-7; clone_size: .; d_call: .; cdr3_aa: CASTRQSGIYEQYF; cdr3_nt: TGTGCCAGCACTCGACAGTCAGGAATATACGAGCAGTACTTC
v_call: TRBV7-9; j_call: TRBJ2-5; clone_size: .; d_call: .; cdr3_aa: CASSFSPRTETQYF; cdr3_nt: TGTGCCAGCAGCTTTTCCCCGCGAACAGAGACCCAGTACTTC
v_call: TRBV11-2; j_call: TRBJ2-3; clone_size: .; d_call: .; cdr3_aa: CASSLRGTQYF; cdr3_nt: TGTGCCAGCAGCTTAAGGGGTACGCAGTATTTT
v_call: TRBV6-6; j_call: TRBJ2-7; clone_size: once; d_call: TRBD1; cdr3_aa: CASRTTGGGEQYF; cdr3_nt: TGTGCCAGCAGAACGACAGGGGGAGGTGAGCAGTACTTC
v_call: TRBV7-6; j_call: TRBJ1-1; clone_size: .; d_call: TRBD1; cdr3_aa: CASSARQGPTEAFF; cdr3_nt: TGTGCCAGCAGCGCACGACAGGGCCCCACTGAAGCTTTCTTT
v_call: TRBV27; j_call: TRBJ1-1; clone_size: .; d_call: TRBD1; cdr3_aa: CASSPLRDSPTEAFF; cdr3_nt: TGTGCCAGCAGTCCGCTCCGGGACAGCCCTACTGAAGCTTTCTTT
v_call: TRBV18; j_call: TRBJ1-1; clone_size: .; d_call: .; cdr3_aa: CASSPLGRTEAFF; cdr3_nt: TGTGCCAGCTCACCGTTGGGCCGGACTGAAGCTTTCTTT
v_call: TRBV6-5; j_call: TRBJ2-1; clone_size: few; d_call: .; cdr3_aa: CASTSYNEQFF; cdr3_nt: TGTGCCAGCACTTCCTACAATGAGCAGTTCTTC
v_call: TRBV19; j_call: TRBJ1-1; clone_size: .; d_call: .; cdr3_aa: CASSMGVDTEAFF; cdr3_nt: TGTGCCAGTAGTATGGGCGTGGACACTGAAGCTTTCTTT
v_call: TRBV5-4; j_call: TRBJ1-1; clone_size: .; d_call: .; cdr3_aa: CASIPAEGTNTEAFF; cdr3_nt: TGTGCCAGCATCCCGGCGGAGGGTACCAACACTGAAGCTTTCTTT
v_call: TRBV6-5; j_call: TRBJ1-3; clone_size: .; d_call: .; cdr3_aa: CASTRMGAAGNTIYF; cdr3_nt: TGTGCCAGCACCCGTATGGGGGCTGCCGGAAACACCATATATTTT
v_call: TRBV3-1/TRBV3-2; j_call: TRBJ2-5; clone_size: .; d_call: .; cdr3_aa: CASSQGGARQETQYF; cdr3_nt: TGTGCCAGCAGCCAGGGGGGGGCACGGCAAGAGACCCAGTACTTC
v_call: TRBV15; j_call: TRBJ2-7; clone_size: .; d_call: TRBD1; cdr3_aa: CATSREGGQGLYEQYF; cdr3_nt: TGTGCCACCAGCAGAGAAGGGGGACAGGGTCTGTACGAGCAGTACTTC
v_call: TRBV11-2; j_call: TRBJ2-3; clone_size: .; d_call: .; cdr3_aa: CASSLGVATDTQYF; cdr3_nt: TGTGCCAGCAGCTTAGGGGTAGCCACAGATACGCAGTATTTT
v_call: TRBV6-5; j_call: TRBJ1-1; clone_size: .; d_call: .; cdr3_aa: CASGRASLGNTEAFF; cdr3_nt: TGTGCCAGCGGGAGGGCCTCTTTAGGGAACACTGAAGCTTTCTTT
v_call: TRBV11-2; j_call: TRBJ2-1; clone_size: .; d_call: TRBD2; cdr3_aa: CASRSGGWEFF; cdr3_nt: TGTGCCAGCAGGTCCGGGGGGTGGGAGTTCTTC
v_call: TRBV28; j_call: TRBJ1-6; clone_size: once; d_call: .; cdr3_aa: CASRQGTKNSPLHF; cdr3_nt: TGTGCCAGCAGGCAGGGGACCAAAAATTCACCCCTCCACTTT
v_call: TRBV3-1/TRBV3-2; j_call: TRBJ1-2; clone_size: few; d_call: TRBD1; cdr3_aa: CASSPQGGYGYTF; cdr3_nt: TGTGCCAGCAGCCCACAGGGGGGCTATGGCTACACCTTC
v_call: TRBV30; j_call: TRBJ2-1; clone_size: .; d_call: TRBD2; cdr3_aa: CAWAQTSGGANEQFF; cdr3_nt: TGTGCCTGGGCCCAGACTAGCGGGGGGGCGAATGAGCAGTTCTTC
v_call: TRBV9; j_call: TRBJ1-6; clone_size: .; d_call: .; cdr3_aa: CASSVGGKSNSPLHF; cdr3_nt: TGTGCCAGCAGCGTAGGTGGTAAGAGCAATTCACCCCTCCACTTT
v_call: TRBV20-1; j_call: TRBJ1-6; clone_size: few; d_call: .; cdr3_aa: CSASVGLDSPLHF; cdr3_nt: TGCAGTGCTAGTGTCGGGTTAGATTCACCCCTCCACTTT
v_call: TRBV30; j_call: TRBJ1-2; clone_size: .; d_call: .; cdr3_aa: CAWSVLSVSDGYTF; cdr3_nt: TGTGCCTGGAGTGTACTAAGTGTTTCGGATGGCTACACCTTC
v_call: TRBV7-8; j_call: TRBJ2-7; clone_size: .; d_call: .; cdr3_aa: CASSSGTWTYEQYF; cdr3_nt: TGTGCCAGCAGCTCCGGGACATGGACCTACGAGCAGTACTTC
v_call: TRBV19; j_call: TRBJ1-1; clone_size: .; d_call: .; cdr3_aa: CASSIPDWGNTEAFF; cdr3_nt: TGTGCCAGTAGTATCCCAGACTGGGGCAACACTGAAGCTTTCTTT
v_call: TRBV5-1; j_call: TRBJ1-1; clone_size: .; d_call: TRBD1; cdr3_aa: CASSLDRGTEAFF; cdr3_nt: TGCGCCAGCAGCTTAGACAGGGGCACTGAAGCTTTCTTT
v_call: TRBV7-9; j_call: TRBJ1-4; clone_size: .; d_call: .; cdr3_aa: CASSLGLSDEKLFF; cdr3_nt: TGTGCCAGCAGTCTAGGACTTTCGGATGAAAAACTGTTTTTT
v_call: TRBV3-1/TRBV3-2; j_call: TRBJ1-2; clone_size: .; d_call: TRBD1; cdr3_aa: CASSQDPATGGGYTF; cdr3_nt: TGTGCCAGCAGCCAAGATCCCGCGACAGGGGGCGGCTACACCTTC
v_call: TRBV27; j_call: TRBJ2-3; clone_size: .; d_call: TRBD2; cdr3_aa: CASTAAGTSGPITDTQYF; cdr3_nt: TGTGCCAGCACGGCTGCCGGGACTAGCGGGCCAATCACAGATACGCAGTATTTT
v_call: TRBV11-2; j_call: TRBJ2-2; clone_size: .; d_call: TRBD2; cdr3_aa: CASSNLVWTAGGSTGELFF; cdr3_nt: TGTGCCAGCAGCAACTTAGTTTGGACAGCGGGGGGTTCGACCGGGGAGCTGTTTTTT
v_call: TRBV19; j_call: TRBJ1-4; clone_size: .; d_call: TRBD1; cdr3_aa: CASRDGTVDEKLFF; cdr3_nt: TGTGCCAGTCGCGACGGGACAGTGGATGAAAAACTGTTTTTT
v_call: TRBV2; j_call: TRBJ1-5; clone_size: .; d_call: .; cdr3_aa: CASKAEEHQPQHF; cdr3_nt: TGTGCCAGCAAAGCGGAGGAGCATCAGCCCCAGCATTTT
v_call: TRBV19; j_call: TRBJ1-2; clone_size: .; d_call: .; cdr3_aa: CARMQDNGYTF; cdr3_nt: TGTGCCAGGATGCAGGACAACGGCTACACCTTC
v_call: TRBV9; j_call: TRBJ1-1; clone_size: .; d_call: TRBD1; cdr3_aa: CASSLLQGGVTEAFF; cdr3_nt: TGTGCCAGCAGCCTACTACAGGGGGGCGTCACTGAAGCTTTCTTT
v_call: TRBV5-6; j_call: TRBJ1-2; clone_size: .; d_call: .; cdr3_aa: CASSEGLINGYTF; cdr3_nt: TGTGCCAGCAGCGAGGGCCTCATAAATGGCTACACCTTC
v_call: TRBV7-2; j_call: TRBJ1-1; clone_size: .; d_call: .; cdr3_aa: CASSRGPGGAFF; cdr3_nt: TGTGCCAGCAGCCGAGGGCCGGGGGGAGCTTTCTTT
v_call: TRBV5-1; j_call: TRBJ2-1; clone_size: once; d_call: TRBD2; cdr3_aa: CASSLLTSGNNEQFF; cdr3_nt: TGCGCCAGCAGCTTGTTGACTAGCGGGAATAATGAGCAGTTCTTC
v_call: TRBV5-1; j_call: TRBJ2-1; clone_size: .; d_call: .; cdr3_aa: CASSSGLLSYNEQFF; cdr3_nt: TGCGCCAGCAGCTCCGGACTGCTCTCCTACAATGAGCAGTTCTTC
v_call: TRBV18; j_call: TRBJ2-1; clone_size: .; d_call: .; cdr3_aa: CASSPLGGYSYNEQFF; cdr3_nt: TGTGCCAGCTCACCACTCGGGGGATACTCCTACAATGAGCAGTTCTTC
v_call: TRBV11-3; j_call: TRBJ1-1; clone_size: once; d_call: TRBD1; cdr3_aa: CASSLQGGGEAFF; cdr3_nt: TGTGCCAGCAGCTTACAGGGGGGTGGTGAAGCTTTCTTT
v_call: TRBV2; j_call: TRBJ2-5; clone_size: .; d_call: TRBD2; cdr3_aa: CASTRLAQETQYF; cdr3_nt: TGTGCCAGCACGAGACTAGCCCAAGAGACCCAGTACTTC
v_call: TRBV7-2; j_call: TRBJ1-3; clone_size: .; d_call: .; cdr3_aa: CASRGGGSGNTIYF; cdr3_nt: TGTGCCAGCAGGGGAGGGGGCTCTGGAAACACCATATATTTT
v_call: TRBV11-2; j_call: TRBJ2-3; clone_size: .; d_call: .; cdr3_aa: CASSTEGSWGTQYF; cdr3_nt: TGTGCCAGCAGCACAGAGGGTAGCTGGGGAACGCAGTATTTT
v_call: TRBV4-1; j_call: TRBJ2-5; clone_size: .; d_call: .; cdr3_aa: CASSPAPSGQTQETQYF; cdr3_nt: TGCGCCAGCAGCCCCGCGCCATCCGGACAAACCCAAGAGACCCAGTACTTC
v_call: TRBV7-9; j_call: TRBJ1-1; clone_size: .; d_call: .; cdr3_aa: CASTVDSTSKTNTEAFF; cdr3_nt: TGTGCCAGCACCGTGGACTCAACCTCTAAGACGAACACTGAAGCTTTCTTT
v_call: TRBV19; j_call: TRBJ2-5; clone_size: .; d_call: .; cdr3_aa: CASSTVPMETQYF; cdr3_nt: TGTGCCAGTAGTACGGTGCCGATGGAGACCCAGTACTTC
v_call: TRBV10-3; j_call: TRBJ1-2; clone_size: .; d_call: TRBD1; cdr3_aa: CAIRGGTGTNYGYTF; cdr3_nt: TGTGCCATCAGGGGCGGGACAGGGACGAACTATGGCTACACCTTC
v_call: TRBV30; j_call: TRBJ1-1; clone_size: .; d_call: .; cdr3_aa: CAWSSGGGTEAFF; cdr3_nt: TGTGCCTGGAGTTCCGGGGGGGGCACTGAAGCTTTCTTT
v_call: TRBV6-5; j_call: TRBJ1-6; clone_size: .; d_call: .; cdr3_aa: CASSLAGLGSPLHF; cdr3_nt: TGTGCCAGCAGTTTGGCGGGCCTAGGTTCACCCCTCCACTTT
v_call: TRBV7-9; j_call: TRBJ2-3; clone_size: .; d_call: .; cdr3_aa: CASSWRFGGADTQYF; cdr3_nt: TGTGCCAGCAGCTGGAGGTTCGGCGGAGCAGATACGCAGTATTTT
v_call: TRBV5-6; j_call: TRBJ2-7; clone_size: .; d_call: .; cdr3_aa: CASSLTPNPYEQYF; cdr3_nt: TGTGCCAGCAGCTTGACTCCGAATCCTTACGAGCAGTACTTC
v_call: TRBV6-2/TRBV6-3; j_call: TRBJ2-1; clone_size: .; d_call: .; cdr3_aa: CASSYSSVYNEQFF; cdr3_nt: TGTGCCAGCAGTTACTCCTCGGTATACAATGAGCAGTTCTTC
v_call: TRBV2; j_call: TRBJ2-7; clone_size: .; d_call: .; cdr3_aa: CASSLGGFEQYF; cdr3_nt: TGTGCCAGCAGTTTAGGAGGGTTCGAGCAGTACTTC
v_call: TRBV4-1; j_call: TRBJ2-7; clone_size: .; d_call: .; cdr3_aa: CASSQDSGTKSYEQYF; cdr3_nt: TGCGCCAGCAGCCAGGATTCCGGGACAAAGTCCTACGAGCAGTACTTC
v_call: TRBV5-4; j_call: TRBJ2-7; clone_size: .; d_call: TRBD1; cdr3_aa: CASSGKDRGLNEQYF; cdr3_nt: TGTGCCAGCAGCGGGAAGGACAGGGGGCTCAACGAGCAGTACTTC
v_call: TRBV27; j_call: TRBJ2-1; clone_size: .; d_call: TRBD2; cdr3_aa: CASSSLAGGPVEQFF; cdr3_nt: TGTGCCAGCAGTTCCCTAGCGGGGGGGCCGGTTGAGCAGTTCTTC
v_call: TRBV2; j_call: TRBJ1-4; clone_size: .; d_call: TRBD1; cdr3_aa: CASSTGTGHEKLFF; cdr3_nt: TGTGCCAGCAGTACCGGGACAGGGCATGAAAAACTGTTTTTT
v_call: TRBV5-1; j_call: TRBJ2-5; clone_size: .; d_call: TRBD2; cdr3_aa: CASSLGLAGGGETQYF; cdr3_nt: TGCGCCAGCAGCTTAGGGCTAGCGGGGGGAGGAGAGACCCAGTACTTC